Listed below are T cell receptor beta chains from one sample, sequenced in a study of blood T cell repertoires in COVID-19. The assay was immunoSEQ multiplex PCR, and TCRdb's table has in-frame clones only and misses some. The repertoire holds approximately 120,000 clones, about 74% seen once, with less than 6.5% in the top ten. What was sequenced was peripheral blood. These receptors all stem from a man in his 60s with acute or convalescent COVID-19. Each CDR3 is given with its conserved first and last residue. Each record gives: clone size, J gene, V gene, D gene, CDR3 protein, CDR3 DNA. A D gene is named only where the DNA matches it firmly. Only some rows state a clone size, as once, few, many or a class for expanded clones.

>-|TRBJ2-1|TRBV5-5|-
CASSPRWSSAYNEQFF
TGTGCCAGCAGCCCCCGGTGGTCAAGTGCCTACAATGAGCAGTTCTTC
>-|TRBJ2-7|TRBV5-6|TRBD1
CASSLFSGQVSSYEQYF
TGTGCCAGCAGCTTGTTTTCGGGACAGGTTAGCTCCTACGAGCAGTACTTC
>-|TRBJ2-6|TRBV30|-
CATLRLGANVLTF
TGTGCCACCTTGAGGCTTGGGGCCAACGTCCTGACTTTC
>-|TRBJ1-6|TRBV6-1|-
CASSENLGGNNSPLHF
TGTGCCAGCAGTGAAAATTTAGGGGGAAATAATTCACCCCTCCACTTT
>-|TRBJ1-1|TRBV2|-
CASRGTPRMNTEAFF
TGTGCCAGCAGAGGAACCCCCAGGATGAACACTGAAGCTTTCTTT
>-|TRBJ1-6|TRBV5-1|-
CASRSGGREPLHF
TGCGCCAGCAGATCGGGAGGCCGGGAACCCCTCCACTTT
>-|TRBJ1-6|TRBV6-6|TRBD1
CASRDDRAGSPLHF
TGTGCCAGCAGAGACGACAGGGCGGGGTCACCCCTCCACTTT
>-|TRBJ2-7|TRBV7-9|TRBD2
CASSLLAGAYEQYF
TGTGCCAGCAGCTTATTAGCGGGAGCCTACGAGCAGTACTTC
>-|TRBJ2-3|TRBV6-5|-
CASSYSTWVTDTQYF
TGTGCCAGCAGTTACTCGACTTGGGTGACAGATACGCAGTATTTT
>-|TRBJ1-5|TRBV5-8|TRBD1
CASSLALGQRNQPQHF
TGTGCCAGCAGCTTGGCCTTGGGACAGCGCAATCAGCCCCAGCATTTT
>-|TRBJ2-7|TRBV6-9|-
CASSSRYEQYF
TGTGCCAGCAGTTCGCGCTACGAGCAGTACTTC
>few|TRBJ1-3|TRBV14|TRBD1
CASSSYQGGAGRTIYF
TGTGCCAGCAGCTCCTACCAAGGGGGCGCCGGACGCACCATATATTTT
>once|TRBJ2-7|TRBV6-6|-
CASSPLGGPYEQYF
TGTGCCAGCAGTCCCCTCGGTGGGCCCTACGAGCAGTACTTC
>-|TRBJ1-6|TRBV30|-
CAWGVQVGALRDF
TGTGCCTGGGGTGTCCAAGTGGGGGCACTTCGGGACTTT
>-|TRBJ2-1|TRBV19|TRBD2
CASISQASGSNKQFF
TGTGCCAGTATTAGTCAGGCTAGCGGGTCGAATAAGCAGTTCTTC
>-|TRBJ1-1|TRBV19|-
CATRAPDSFMNTEAFF
TGTGCCACCAGGGCCCCGGACAGCTTCATGAACACTGAAGCTTTCTTT
>-|TRBJ1-4|TRBV11-3|-
CASSAEARNEKLFF
TGTGCCAGCAGCGCCGAGGCCCGTAATGAAAAACTGTTTTTT
>once|TRBJ1-5|TRBV2|-
CASSEDFRQFSNQPQHF
TGTGCCAGCAGTGAAGATTTTAGACAGTTTAGCAATCAGCCCCAGCATTTT
>-|TRBJ2-7|TRBV18|TRBD1
CASSPSPLGTGSPYEQYF
TGTGCCAGCTCACCAAGTCCCCTTGGGACAGGGTCACCCTACGAGCAGTACTTC
>-|TRBJ1-1|TRBV30|-
CAWSVSRTRVNTEAFF
TGTGCCTGGAGTGTATCCAGGACTCGAGTTAACACTGAAGCTTTCTTT
>-|TRBJ2-2|TRBV3-1/TRBV3-2|-
CASSHRTVTGELFF
TGTGCCAGCAGCCATAGGACTGTTACCGGGGAGCTGTTTTTT
>-|TRBJ1-4|TRBV7-7|-
CASAGGGGGNEKLFF
TGTGCCAGCGCCGGAGGGGGGGGAGGTAATGAAAAACTGTTTTTT
>-|TRBJ2-2|TRBV7-3|TRBD2
CASSPLASGGNTGELFF
TGTGCCAGCAGCCCCCTGGCTAGCGGGGGGAACACCGGGGAGCTGTTTTTT
>once|TRBJ1-2|TRBV27|-
CASSLSRGSGYTF
TGTGCCAGCAGTTTAAGCCGGGGTAGTGGCTACACCTTC
>-|TRBJ2-2|TRBV6-6|-
CATRQEGNTGELFF
TGTGCCACCCGGCAGGAGGGAAACACCGGGGAGCTGTTTTTT
>-|TRBJ1-1|TRBV4-1|-
CASSQEGSLNTEAFF
TGCGCCAGCAGCCAGGAGGGGAGTCTGAACACTGAAGCTTTCTTT
>-|TRBJ2-1|TRBV18|TRBD2
CASLLTSGRVNEQFF
TGTGCCAGCCTACTAACTAGCGGGAGGGTTAATGAGCAGTTCTTC
>-|TRBJ1-2|TRBV7-9|-
CASSSDSYGYTF
TGTGCCAGCAGCTCGGACAGCTATGGCTACACCTTC
>-|TRBJ1-5|TRBV19|-
CASSIDLFSAQGGNQPQHF
TGTGCCAGTAGTATAGATCTATTCTCGGCACAGGGCGGCAATCAGCCCCAGCATTTT
>-|TRBJ2-2|TRBV7-2|-
CASSPSRGTGELFF
TGTGCCAGCAGCCCCTCCCGGGGAACCGGGGAGCTGTTTTTT
>-|TRBJ2-7|TRBV5-1|TRBD2
CASSWRTSGDSYEQYF
TGCGCCAGCAGCTGGAGGACTAGCGGGGATTCCTACGAGCAGTACTTC
>-|TRBJ1-2|TRBV18|TRBD1
CASSPGTGIGYTF
TGTGCCAGCTCACCCGGGACAGGGATTGGCTACACCTTC
>-|TRBJ1-1|TRBV10-3|TRBD1
CAIRSGREGASTEAFF
TGTGCCATCAGATCCGGCCGGGAGGGGGCGAGCACTGAAGCTTTCTTT
>-|TRBJ2-3|TRBV5-4|TRBD2
CASSLAKSAGGPDTQYF
TGTGCCAGCAGCTTGGCCAAATCGGCGGGAGGGCCTGACACGCAGTATTTT
>many|TRBJ1-6|TRBV5-1|TRBD1
CASSLTGASYNSPLHF
TGCGCCAGCAGCTTGACAGGGGCATCCTATAATTCACCCCTCCACTTT
>-|TRBJ2-6|TRBV10-2|-
CASSVTGANVLTF
TGCGCCAGCAGTGTGACAGGGGCCAACGTCCTGACTTTC
>-|TRBJ2-2|TRBV14|-
CASSLRRARAGELFF
TGTGCCAGCAGCCTAAGACGGGCGAGGGCCGGGGAGCTGTTTTTT
>-|TRBJ1-2|TRBV7-2|-
CASSATGTYGYTF
TGTGCCAGCAGCGCAACAGGGACCTATGGCTACACCTTC
>-|TRBJ1-1|TRBV5-1|TRBD1
CASSWGTGILGNTEAFF
TGCGCCAGCAGCTGGGGGACAGGTATATTAGGAAACACTGAAGCTTTCTTT
>-|TRBJ2-6|TRBV10-3|TRBD2
CAIAGRGRGANVLTF
TGTGCCATCGCCGGACGCGGGAGGGGGGCCAACGTCCTGACTTTC
>-|TRBJ1-3|TRBV5-1|TRBD1
CASSLVPGGYSGNTIYF
TGCGCCAGCAGCTTGGTTCCAGGGGGTTACTCCGGAAACACCATATATTTT
>-|TRBJ2-3|TRBV7-9|-
CASRLADTQYF
TGTGCCAGCAGACTAGCTGATACGCAGTATTTT
>-|TRBJ1-2|TRBV5-8|-
CASSLTNRENYGYTF
TGTGCCAGCAGCTTGACTAATCGGGAGAACTATGGCTACACCTTC
>-|TRBJ1-1|TRBV30|TRBD1
CAWSLDRVRTEAFF
TGTGCCTGGTCTCTGGACAGGGTACGCACTGAAGCTTTCTTT
>-|TRBJ2-2|TRBV5-1|TRBD1
CASRTGTGVGELFF
TGCGCCAGCAGAACCGGGACAGGGGTCGGGGAGCTGTTTTTT
>-|TRBJ1-1|TRBV6-5|TRBD1
CASSYSPTGWSTEAFF
TGTGCCAGCAGTTACTCCCCGACAGGGTGGAGCACTGAAGCTTTCTTT
>-|TRBJ2-1|TRBV4-2|-
CASSQDRRGPSHNEQFF
TGTGCCAGCAGCCAAGATCGGAGGGGGCCGTCACACAATGAGCAGTTCTTC
>-|TRBJ2-5|TRBV28|TRBD2
CASSPRGSSGKRETQYF
TGTGCCAGCAGTCCAAGGGGGAGTAGCGGGAAAAGAGAGACCCAGTACTTC
>-|TRBJ2-7|TRBV6-1|TRBD2
CASSEGLAGYEQYF
TGTGCCAGCAGTGAGGGACTAGCGGGGTACGAGCAGTACTTC
>few|TRBJ2-4|TRBV6-1|TRBD1
CASSHSGQAQRGYF
TGTGCCAGCAGCCATTCCGGACAGGCTCAACGGGGGTACTTC
>-|TRBJ2-7|TRBV6-4|-
CASSDSNENGGADRNEQYF
TGTGCCAGCAGTGACTCGAATGAGAATGGCGGGGCCGACAGAAACGAGCAGTACTTC
>once|TRBJ2-2|TRBV7-9|-
CASRQGGTGELFF
TGTGCCAGCAGGCAGGGTGGCACCGGGGAGCTGTTTTTT
>many|TRBJ2-1|TRBV11-3|TRBD1
CASSLSGQNYNEQFF
TGTGCCAGCAGCTTGTCGGGACAGAACTACAATGAGCAGTTCTTC
>-|TRBJ2-1|TRBV7-9|TRBD1
CASDEMRQGDSEQFF
TGTGCCAGCGATGAGATGAGACAGGGTGATAGTGAGCAGTTCTTC
>few|TRBJ1-6|TRBV7-6|-
CASSSQGSGYNSPLHF
TGTGCCAGCAGCTCCCAGGGGTCTGGCTATAATTCACCCCTCCACTTT
>few|TRBJ1-5|TRBV7-9|-
CASSTRGGQPQHF
TGTGCCAGCAGCACCCGGGGAGGGCAGCCCCAGCATTTT
>once|TRBJ1-2|TRBV5-1|TRBD1
CASSTAGQGVYGYTF
TGCGCCAGCAGCACTGCCGGACAGGGGGTCTATGGCTACACCTTC
>-|TRBJ2-3|TRBV2|-
CASGGVIGTDTQYF
TGTGCCAGCGGGGGCGTAATAGGCACAGATACGCAGTATTTT
>-|TRBJ2-2|TRBV2|-
CAGKEGFTGELFF
TGTGCCGGGAAGGAGGGGTTTACCGGGGAGCTGTTTTTT
>-|TRBJ2-1|TRBV19|TRBD2
CASSMKRTRSDNEQFF
TGTGCCAGTAGTATGAAAAGGACTAGGAGTGACAATGAGCAGTTCTTC